This T cell receptor (beta chain) emerged from a study of blood T cell repertoires in COVID-19. Participants classified as exposed had met a COVID-19 case within 2 weeks before study entry. Trimming removed 5 bases from V and 0 bases from J, with 19 bases in between. Germline V gives CDR1 MNHEY, CDR2 SMNVEV (reference sequence). The CDR3 has 17 residues. Original data processing: Estimation of nucleated cell counts relied on the amplification of reference gene primers. Generated by immunoSEQ multiplex PCR, the TCRdb table keeps only in-frame clones and is missing some. V and J calls and clone size are those listed in that table; D and trimming were worked out from the DNA. The data hold some 180,000 clones, with 70% to 80% observed a single time.

This rearrangement joins TRBV27 to TRBJ1-2, with a possible D match to TRBD1 (6 bases). The receptor's source is a man aged 55 to 70 who had been exposed to COVID-19. What was sequenced was PBMCs or T cells enriched from blood (not recorded which). This chain's CDR3 is CASSNDRFPNANYGYTF. The CDR3 nucleotides are TGTGCCAGCAGTAACGACAGGTTTCCAAATGCTAACTATGGCTACACCTTC.